Described below is a single TCR beta chain sequence and its context. The junction shows a germline mismatch at one end, possibly a read error. TCRdb ran MiXCR on the 5' RACE reads and lists one entry per CDR3 protein. The repertoire holds 750,000 to 950,000 distinct CDR3 sequences, with over 9% as singletons. The data were taken from a study of identical twins. The CDR3 has 14 residues. The germline V gene encodes CDR1 SGHRS and CDR2 YFSETQ. This sample also belongs to another study, concerning yellow fever vaccine responses in identical twins.

The sample was PBMCs. This clonotype originated in a woman aged 18-30 years in good health. The genes are TRBV5-1 and TRBJ2-5, with D uncertain. In DNA form, the CDR3 reads TGCGCCAGCAGCTTGGTTATAACCCAAGGGACCCAGTACTTC. Translated, it gives CASSLVITQGTQYF.